The source of this TCR beta chain is a study of beta chain features in type 1 diabetes. Study-wide results and caveats: TCRB CDR3 length was moderately but significantly reduced in all four CD4+ subsets of Type 1 diabetes patients.

CDR3 size: 14 residues. V dropped 4 bases and J dropped 0; count of bases not matched to a gene: 2. Germline V gives CDR1 LNHDA, CDR2 SQIVND (reference sequence). About this clone itself: Its specificity is unknown. The same CDR3 also results from other DNA sequences found in this sample.

Expressed TCRB transcripts were sequenced because the entire RNA isolate underwent reverse transcription. Clones were sequenced by immunoSEQ multiplex PCR, and TCRdb holds only the in-frame ones, with some missing. Seen here are around 180,000 clones, about 12% observed once, and the top ten hold 0.6% to 0.8%. The purity of all sorted populations exceeded 98%. Specimen: central memory CD4+ T cells from blood. This clonotype was sampled from a woman in her late teens or twenties in good health. The chain is built from TRBV19 and TRBJ1-1, with 7 bases aligning to TRBD1. The chain's CDR3 is CASSRGQLNTEAFF. The CDR3 DNA follows: TGTGCCAGTAGTAGGGGACAGCTGAACACTGAAGCTTTCTTT.